This T cell receptor beta chain stems from a study of CD8+CD57+ T cells in acquired aplastic anemia. Study-level background: DNA recovered from sorted CD4+ and CD8+ cells had a mean of about 3.5 ug. Overall study findings and caveats: The number of CD8+ CDR3 sequences shared by patients and controls was approximately 28.

Note on this clonotype: The antigen is undetermined. One end of the junction fails to match germline, which may point to a read error.

This CDR3 spans 14 amino acids. Germline values: CDR1 SGHRS, CDR2 YFSETQ. Selection for sequencing was limited to patients who had shown CD8+CD57+ cell expansion by flow cytometry. Severe acquired aplastic anemia was present in all patients. Blood samples were obtained from patients who had received no prior therapy. Genomic DNA, the template, was used for profiling of the TCR beta VDJ and CDR3. Each CDR3 protein is one row after TCRdb ran MiXCR on the reads. The sample yields under 350,000 distinct CDR3 sequences, approximately 58% seen once. J is TRBJ2-5 and V is TRBV5-1; D may be TRBD2 (5 bases). Material for sequencing was sorted CD4+, CD8+, or CD8+CD57+ T cells (not recorded which) from PBMCs. The receptor comes from a human donor with aplastic anemia. The CDR3 DNA reads as TGTGCCAGCAGCTTGGTGCTGCGGGAAGAGACCCAGTACTTC. This gives the protein CASSLVLREETQYF.